Each of the 3 T cell receptor beta chains below was sequenced from the same sample in a study of blood T cell repertoires in COVID-19. The method was immunoSEQ multiplex PCR; TCRdb's version includes in-frame clones alone and lacks a portion of them. The profile shows around 200,000 clones, around 91% of them singletons. The material sequenced was PBMCs or T cells enriched from blood (not recorded which). The receptors come from a woman under 30 who had recovered from COVID-19.

The chain couples TRBV7-2 to TRBJ1-2, with TRBD1 as a possible D gene (6 bases). With 3 bases removed from V and 3 bases from J, the gap between germline ends came to 20 bases. CDR1 is SGHTA, CDR2 FQGNSA, per germline. The CDR3 sequence is 17 residues long. The CDR3 DNA follows: TGTGCCAGCAGCTTGGGCCTTACAGGGTGGGGCGACTATGGCTACACCTTC. Translating it yields CASSLGLTGWGDYGYTF.

CDR3 loop: CASRGGRNQPQHF. The CDR3 nucleotides read TGTGCCAGCAGAGGGGGTCGCAATCAGCCCCAGCATTTT. The gene calls are TRBV12-3 or TRBV12-4 and TRBJ1-5; D may be TRBD1 (6 bases). Trimming cost V 6 bases and J 2 bases, with 8 bases left between them. The CDR3 extends over 13 amino acids.

The chain couples TRBV5-5 to TRBJ1-5; 8 positions match TRBD1. Germline V gene data show CDR1 as SGHKS and CDR2 as YYEKEE (reference sequence). CDR3 length equals 18 residues. V trimming: 4 bases; J trimming: 3 bases; junction bases outside the gene matches: 15. The CDR3 is CASSSVISDRVINQPQHF. CDR3 nucleotides: TGTGCCAGCAGCAGTGTCATCTCGGACAGGGTAATCAATCAGCCCCAGCATTTT.